This TCR beta chain was found in a study of PD-1 blockade in classical Hodgkin lymphoma. Overall study: The nivolumab dose that patients received was 3 mg/kg, given intravenously every 2 weeks. Whole-study results and caveats: As was reported, newly diagnosed patients showed lower baseline TCR diversity than healthy donors did.

The time point was: cycle 4 day 1 (C4D1), after 6 weeks of nivolumab. Each patient's relapse followed autologous stem cell transplantation, and brentuximab vedotin exposure varied. This clone turned up a few times. Its target is unknown. Sequencing was performed with immunoSEQ multiplex PCR; in TCRdb, only in-frame clones are kept and a portion is missing. This sample has about 44,000 clones, with less than 75% found just once. This CDR3 region has 15 residues. V shed 6 bases, J shed 2 bases, and the junction held 4 bases outside the gene matches. CDR1 and CDR2 from the germline V gene are MNHEY and SVGAGI.

The sequence derives from a human donor with classical Hodgkin lymphoma. Sequenced material: peripheral blood mononuclear cells (PBMCs), taken before the fourth cycle of nivolumab. The genes are TRBV6-5 and TRBJ2-6; 7 positions match TRBD1. The CDR3 DNA sequence: TGTGCCAGCAGCAACCAGGGGGCTGGGGCCAACGTCCTGACTTTC. Amino acid sequence: CASSNQGAGANVLTF.